Listed here are 13 T cell receptor beta chains from one sample, sequenced in a study of immune evolution from preneoplasia to lung adenocarcinoma. Profiling relied on immunoSEQ multiplex PCR, and the TCRdb table lists in-frame clones only, not all of them. The repertoire consists of some 4,900 clones, with about 77% occurring once and the leading ten covering 9.5% to 13%. The sample comprised FFPE minimally invasive lung adenocarcinoma tissue. Source of these receptors: a person aged 65 to 79 with lung adenocarcinoma.

This clone has more than one count but fewer than ten. This chain joins TRBV28 and TRBJ2-2; D may be TRBD1 or TRBD2 (5 bases each). Germline V lookup: CDR1 MDHEN, CDR2 SYDVKM. Trimming pared 5 bases from V and 13 bases from J, leaving 14 bases between. The CDR3 is 12 amino acids. Here the CDR3 reads CASSVRDLGLFF. DNA of the CDR3: TGTGCCAGCAGTGTACGGGACCTGGGGCTGTTTTTT.

This clone was seen once. The chain uses TRBV20-1 and TRBJ2-7, with D hard to call. Germline assignment: CDR1 DFQATT and CDR2 SNEGSKA (reference sequence). Trimming stripped 3 bases from V and 6 bases from J, with 9 bases between. The length of the CDR3 is 11 residues. CDR3 protein: CSASPGSEQYF. In DNA, the CDR3 is TGCAGTGCTAGCCCCGGGTCCGAGCAGTACTTC.

The chain joins TRBV19 to TRBJ1-2; D may be TRBD1 (5 bases). The ends were cut back, 4 bases at V and 6 bases at J, with 15 bases in the middle. This CDR3 is built from 14 residues. Germline CDR1 LNHDA, CDR2 SQIVND (reference sequence). Here the CDR3 reads CASSKTGPGHGYTF. The DNA for the CDR3 is TGTGCCAGTAGTAAAACCGGGCCAGGGCATGGCTACACCTTC.

The chain recombines TRBV5-1 with TRBJ1-3; D not certain. The CDR3 totals 15 residues. V was trimmed by 4 bases and J by 0 bases, leaving 11 bases between them. Germline V gene data show CDR1 as SGHRS and CDR2 as YFSETQ. As DNA, the CDR3 is TGCGCCAGCAGCCGCGGGGAATACTCTGGAAACACCATATATTTT. Its translation is CASSRGEYSGNTIYF.

The chain combines TRBV6-1 with TRBJ2-1; 13 nucleotides align to TRBD2. The germline V gene has CDR1 MNHNS and CDR2 SASEGT. The CDR3 has 14 residues. With 11 bases clipped from V and 8 bases from J, the junction kept 9 bases outside the gene matches. CDR3 region: CAGALAGGQDEQFF. The CDR3 DNA reads TGTGCCGGCGCACTAGCGGGAGGGCAGGATGAGCAGTTCTTC.

With regard to this clone: One junction end disagrees with the germline gene, perhaps due to a read error. Here the CDR3 reads CASSPDLTSQNKYNEQFF. The CDR3 bases are TGTGCTAGCAGCCCCGACCTGACTAGCCAAAATAAGTACAATGAGCAGTTCTTC. This chain uses TRBV7-7 with TRBJ2-1; 7 nucleotides agree with TRBD2. The germline CDR1 and CDR2 sequences are SSHAT and FNYEAQ (reference sequence). The CDR3 is 18 residues long.

The gene calls are TRBV7-8 and TRBJ1-4, with a tentative D call TRBD1 (6 bases). Germline CDR1 SGHVS, CDR2 FQNEAQ. The CDR3 is 14 amino acids. V shed 5 bases and J shed 1 base, with 8 bases lying between them. The CDR3 DNA follows: TGTGCCAGCAGCGCAGGGGAAACTAATGAAAAACTGTTTTTT. This encodes CASSAGETNEKLFF.

The chain employs TRBV18 and TRBJ2-1, with 7 bases that match TRBD2. CDR3 length: 15 residues. Germline CDR1 is KGHSH and CDR2 is LQKENI. V gave up 3 bases and J gave up 8 bases; unmatched junction bases: 10. CDR3 bases: TGTGCCAGCTCACCGCTAGCGGCGGCACCGGATGAGCAGTTCTTC. It is translated as CASSPLAAAPDEQFF.

The chain recombines TRBV5-1 with TRBJ1-2, with D maybe TRBD1 (5 bases). V lost 0 bases to trimming and J lost 3 bases, with 12 bases between them. This CDR3 spans 15 amino acids. The germline CDR1 and CDR2 sequences are SGHRS and YFSETQ. The CDR3 here is CASSLEGSRDYGYTF. Written as DNA, the CDR3 is TGCGCCAGCAGCTTGGAGGGGTCTCGGGACTATGGCTACACCTTC.

CDR3 loop: CASIRLSSYNEQFF. The CDR3 nucleotides are TGTGCCAGCATTCGCCTGAGCTCCTACAATGAGCAGTTCTTC. The rearrangement joins TRBV2 to TRBJ2-1; D gene uncertain. The CDR3 runs 14 residues. Germline CDR1 SNHLY, CDR2 FYNNEI. V gave up 7 bases and J gave up 0 bases, with 10 bases separating them.

The rearrangement links TRBV6-1 to TRBJ2-6; no clear D. CDR1 and CDR2 from the germline V gene are MNHNS and SASEGT. Trimming cost V 8 bases and J 0 bases, with 5 bases left between them. This CDR3 contains 13 residues. The CDR3 protein is CASQLSGANVLTF. The DNA for the CDR3 is TGTGCCAGCCAGCTCTCTGGGGCCAACGTCCTGACTTTC.

The chain has TRBV10-3 and TRBJ2-2; TRBD2 is a possible D gene (5 bases). There are 12 residues in the CDR3. Germline V gene data show CDR1 as ENHRY and CDR2 as SYGVKD. Trimming took 4 bases from V and 5 from J, leaving 5 bases between them. The CDR3 DNA follows: TGTGCCATCAGTGGCGGGACCGGGGAGCTGTTTTTT. This gives the protein CAISGGTGELFF.

The table lists this clone with a few counts. This sample also contains other DNA sequences that code for the same CDR3. This chain's CDR3 is CASSYRRVSSYNEQFF. CDR3 bases: TGTGCCAGCAGTTACCGTAGGGTTAGCTCCTACAATGAGCAGTTCTTC. This sequence joins TRBV6-5 and TRBJ2-1, with D hard to call. The CDR3 is 16 residues long. V was clipped by 2 bases and J by 0 bases, with 11 bases between them. Germline V gives CDR1 MNHEY, CDR2 SVGAGI.